This entry concerns a single T cell receptor beta chain. This CDR3 has 13 amino acids. CDR1 is SQVTM, CDR2 ANQGSEA, per germline. V was cut by 5 bases and J by 1 base, with 11 bases left in between. The entry originates in a study of beta chain features in type 1 diabetes. Looking at the study overall: The study found patients and healthy donors alike in age, gender and cell yields.

Investigators reverse transcribed all isolated RNA, so they sequenced expressed TCRB transcripts. Method: immunoSEQ multiplex PCR; TCRdb's copy keeps in-frame clones and lacks some. Here the sample spans roughly 450,000 clones, roughly 10% being singletons. The genes are TRBV29-1 and TRBJ1-1; possible D gene TRBD1, 6 bases. The sequenced sample consisted of naive CD4+ T cells from blood. The clonotype comes from a woman younger than 30 in good health. The CDR3 sequence: CSVRRGGNTEAFF. DNA for the CDR3: TGCAGCGTTCGCAGGGGAGGGAACACTGAAGCTTTCTTT.